The 12 T cell receptor beta chains given below trace back to one sample, sequenced in a study of early T cells in non-severe SARS-CoV-2 infection. TCRdb called the 5' RACE reads again in MiXCR, with one record for every CDR3 protein. The sample consists of about 28,000 distinct CDR3 sequences, less than 6.5% of them appearing once. Specimen: whole blood. Receptor source: an adult who was a healthcare worker with PCR-confirmed SARS-CoV-2 infection or an uninfected control (not recorded which).

The V gene is TRBV7-2, the J gene TRBJ2-5, with no clear D. CDR1 is SGHTA, CDR2 FQGNSA, per germline. V lost 5 bases and J 5 bases, leaving 12 bases between the germline ends. This CDR3 comprises 13 residues. The CDR3 coding sequence is TGTGCCAGCAGCCGCCAAAATCGGGAGACCCAGTACTTC. Translation gives CASSRQNRETQYF. The variable domain in full, with the rest retrieved from reference TRBV7-2 and TRBJ2-5, is GAGVSQSPSNKVTEKGKDVELRCDPISGHTALYWYRQSLGQGLEFLIYFQGNSAPDKSGLPSDRFSAERTGGSVSTLTIQRTQQEDSAVYLCASSRQNRETQYFGPGTRLLVL.

This clonotype was observed a few times. The chain is built from TRBV12-3 or TRBV12-4 and TRBJ1-1; the D is unclear. This CDR3 has 14 residues. The V end lost 11 bases, the J end lost 3 bases, and 19 bases lay between the germline ends. For the CDR3, the DNA is TGTGCCCTTAGGGCAGGAAGGATTCACACTGAAGCTTTCTTT. This sequence encodes CALRAGRIHTEAFF.

This clonotype was counted many times. The chain recombines TRBV4-3 with TRBJ2-2; a possible D gene is TRBD2 (6 bases). This CDR3 is 14 amino acids long. The V end was cut by 3 bases, the J end by 8 bases, with 13 bases between. From germline, CDR1 is LGHNA and CDR2 YSLEER. The CDR3: CASSQESGSGELFF. CDR3 DNA: TGCGCCAGCAGCCAGGAGAGCGGGTCAGGGGAGCTGTTTTTT.

This clonotype was detected many times. The rearrangement uses TRBV7-9 and TRBJ2-7; TRBD1 agrees at 9 bases. The CDR3 spans 17 residues. Germline V gives CDR1 SEHNR, CDR2 FQNEAQ (reference sequence). The V and J ends lost 6 bases and 5 bases, in that order; junction bases with no gene match: 17. The CDR3 region has the DNA TGTGCCAGCAGTTCCCCTGACAGGGGGTCGGTGGTGGACGAGCAGTACTTC. It yields the protein CASSSPDRGSVVDEQYF.

This clonotype was seen repeatedly, ten times or more. The gene calls are TRBV12-3 or TRBV12-4 and TRBJ2-7; the match to TRBD2 covers 14 bases. V lost 2 bases, J lost 4 bases, and 1 base stayed unmatched. CDR3 length: 15 amino acids. CDR3 sequence: CASSLRLAGGYEQYF. CDR3 bases: TGTGCCAGCAGTTTAAGACTAGCGGGGGGGTACGAGCAGTACTTC.

This clonotype was detected many times. The V and J genes are TRBV19 and TRBJ1-2, with TRBD1 identical over 12 bases. From germline, CDR1 is LNHDA and CDR2 SQIVND (reference sequence). Trimming cost V 8 bases and J 1 base; bases outside gene matches: 17. The CDR3 has 19 amino acids. CDR3: CASRPLYARDRGRNYGYTF. CDR3 bases: TGTGCCAGTCGACCCCTCTACGCCCGGGACAGGGGGCGTAACTATGGCTACACCTTC.

This chain joins TRBV29-1 and TRBJ2-1, with D possibly TRBD1 on 6 matching bases. The germline V gene encodes CDR1 SQVTM and CDR2 ANQGSEA. Trimming shortened V by 7 bases and J by 8 bases, and 12 bases separated the two germline ends. This CDR3 is built from 11 residues. Here the CDR3 DNA reads TGCAGCGGACCCAGGGGCCATGAGCAGTTCTTC. It yields the protein CSGPRGHEQFF.

This clonotype was counted between two and nine times. The chain links TRBV30 to TRBJ1-5, with D perhaps TRBD1 (5 bases). This CDR3 is built from 15 residues. Germline V CDR1 and CDR2: GTSNPN, SVGIG (reference sequence). Deletions cut 0 bases from V and 2 bases from J, with 11 bases between. The CDR3 DNA is TGTGCCTGGAGTGTAAGGGGATACGGCAATCAGCCCCAGCATTTT. Protein sequence: CAWSVRGYGNQPQHF.

There are many counts of this clonotype. V and J are TRBV10-3 and TRBJ1-1, with D maybe TRBD1 (5 bases). The germline CDR1 and CDR2 sequences are ENHRY and SYGVKD. This CDR3 is built from 15 residues. V was shortened by 10 bases and J by 5 bases, with 23 bases between the two germline ends. Written as DNA, the CDR3 is TGTGCCACCGTCCCCGAAGCGGGGCGTTGGACTGAAGCTTTCTTT. Translating it yields CATVPEAGRWTEAFF.

This clonotype was recorded many times. The V and J genes are TRBV6-1 and TRBJ2-2, with 9 bases matching TRBD2. The length of the CDR3 is 15 residues. Germline trimming cut 3 bases from V and 5 bases from J; bases unmatched to any gene: 4. CDR1 MNHNS and CDR2 SASEGT come from the germline V gene. The chain's CDR3 is CASSERLAVTGELFF. Written as DNA, the CDR3 is TGTGCCAGCAGTGAGAGACTAGCGGTAACCGGGGAGCTGTTTTTT.

This clonotype was recorded many times. The rearrangement links TRBV20-1 to TRBJ2-6; D gene unclear. Trimming left V 5 bases short and J 0 bases short, with 11 bases between. The CDR3 is 15 residues long. The germline V gene encodes CDR1 DFQATT and CDR2 SNEGSKA (reference sequence). The CDR3 protein is CSASDSSSGANVLTF. CDR3 DNA: TGCAGTGCTTCAGACTCTAGCTCTGGGGCCAACGTCCTGACTTTC.

The table lists this clonotype with many counts. The rearrangement joins TRBV12-3 or TRBV12-4 to TRBJ2-3; TRBD2 might be the D (6 bases). The CDR3 contains 12 residues. The germline V and J ends were trimmed by 5 bases and 4 bases, with 7 bases remaining between them. CDR3 protein: CASSRRADTQYF. CDR3 nucleotides: TGTGCCAGCAGTCGGAGGGCAGATACGCAGTATTTT.